Here is one T cell receptor beta chain with its context. The sample is drawn from a study of blood T cell repertoires in COVID-19. The wider study: Sites in the United States, Italy and Spain provided acute and convalescent COVID-19 samples. The cDNA or gDNA used as material had been derived from T cells, B-cell-depleted T cells, or PBMCs.

V was pared by 4 bases and J by 8 bases, with 6 bases of the junction left unmatched. The CDR3 runs 13 residues. CDR1 SGHTA and CDR2 FQGNSA come from the germline V gene. As handled by the study authors: Nucleated cell counts were estimated from reference gene primer amplification. Data came from immunoSEQ multiplex PCR; TCRdb stores just in-frame clones and leaves some out. V, J and clone size reflect that table, while D and trimming were determined from the DNA. The sample has approximately 150,000 clones; about 86% are singletons. This clonotype was sampled from a woman between 65 and 79 years old with acute or convalescent COVID-19. The chain has TRBV7-2 and TRBJ2-3, with TRBD1 matching 7 bases. The sequenced sample was peripheral blood. CDR3 coding DNA: TGTGCCAGCAGCTACGACAGGGTGGTTACGCAGTATTTT. Translation: CASSYDRVVTQYF.